The subject of this entry is one T cell receptor beta chain. Germline CDR1 SEHNR, CDR2 FQNEAQ (reference sequence). There are 16 residues in the CDR3. The V and J ends lost 5 bases and 2 bases, in that order; junction bases with no gene match: 11. The table came from immunoSEQ multiplex PCR; TCRdb's copy has only in-frame clones and leaves some out. Here the sample spans 130,000 or so clones, about 90% being singletons. This specimen belongs to a study of control samples from healthy donors and cancer patients. The specimen was blood. This rearrangement joins TRBV7-9 to TRBJ2-7, with 8 bases lining up with TRBD1. The origin of this receptor is a man aged 18 to 30 in good health. CDR3 sequence: CASSPPSGTGPYEQYF. CDR3 DNA: TGTGCCAGCAGCCCACCCTCCGGGACAGGTCCCTACGAGCAGTACTTC.